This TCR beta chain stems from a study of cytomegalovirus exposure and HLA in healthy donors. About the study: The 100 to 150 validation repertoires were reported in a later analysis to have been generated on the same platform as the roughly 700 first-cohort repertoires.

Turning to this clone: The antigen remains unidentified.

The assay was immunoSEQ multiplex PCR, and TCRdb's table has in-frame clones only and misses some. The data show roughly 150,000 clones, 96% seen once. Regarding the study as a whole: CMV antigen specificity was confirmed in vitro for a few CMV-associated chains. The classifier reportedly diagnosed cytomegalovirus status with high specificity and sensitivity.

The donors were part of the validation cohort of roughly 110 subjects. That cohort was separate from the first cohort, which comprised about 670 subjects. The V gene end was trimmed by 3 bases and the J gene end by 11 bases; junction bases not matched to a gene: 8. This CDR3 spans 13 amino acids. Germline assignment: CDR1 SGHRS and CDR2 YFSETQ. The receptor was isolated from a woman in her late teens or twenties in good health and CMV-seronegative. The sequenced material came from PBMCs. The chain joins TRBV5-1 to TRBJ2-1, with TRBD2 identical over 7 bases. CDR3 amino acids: CASSSGSSGKQFF. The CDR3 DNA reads TGCGCCAGCAGCTCAGGGTCTAGCGGAAAGCAGTTCTTC.